A single sample gave rise to the 27 T cell receptor beta chains below, sequenced in a study of T-cell memory formation after mild COVID-19 (dated by TCRdb to the early 2020s). To prepare the library, 5' RACE was applied. The sequencing machine was an Illumina NovaSeq 6000. Using fastp trimming at Q25 and MiXCR clonotype assembly, TCRdb reanalyzed the public sequencing data and kept in-frame beta chains. Here each entry gathers all rows of one CDR3 protein and keeps the most common genes and DNA. This sample holds nearly 110,000 distinct CDR3 sequences; approximately 13% were observed only once. Of the sample, 27% falls within the top ten clones. Sequencing used PBMCs or a T cell subset sorted from them (not recorded which). The receptors here all came from an adult woman who had mild COVID-19 (a few samples of this study predate the infection). The sample titles of this study are shuffled in the database, so cell type and time point are left out; the donor was told from shared clones.

This clonotype was recorded a few times. For the CDR3, the DNA is TGCAGTGCTCCCGCAGGGGACCGGCGCGAGCAGTACTTC. The encoded protein is CSAPAGDRREQYF. J is TRBJ2-7 and V is TRBV20-1; weak D call: TRBD1 (6 bases). Germline lookup yields CDR1 DFQATT and CDR2 SNEGSKA (reference sequence). V was clipped by 5 bases and J by 6 bases, with 17 bases between them. This CDR3 has 13 amino acids.

Only a few counts were recorded for this clonotype. The chain joins TRBV7-2 to TRBJ2-2; D is undetermined. The CDR3 is made up of 12 amino acids. V lost 3 bases, J lost 8 bases, and 7 bases lay in between. Germline V gene data show CDR1 as SGHTA and CDR2 as FQGNSA. CDR3 region: CASSLLEGELFF. The CDR3 DNA follows: TGTGCCAGCAGCTTGCTGGAGGGGGAGCTGTTTTTT.

Only a few counts were recorded for this clonotype. The chain joins TRBV4-1 to TRBJ2-7, with unresolved D. Germline-derived CDR1 and CDR2 are MGHRA and YSYEKL. With 0 bases removed from V and 3 bases from J, the gap between germline ends came to 12 bases. The CDR3 length is 15 residues. The CDR3 sequence: CASSQDSRRGYEQYF. Written as DNA, the CDR3 is TGCGCCAGCAGCCAAGATTCCCGTCGCGGCTACGAGCAGTACTTC.

This clonotype was observed a few times. The rearrangement uses TRBV6-5 and TRBJ1-4, with 11 nucleotides matching TRBD1. CDR1 MNHEY and CDR2 SVGAGI come from the germline V gene. V trimming: 0 bases; J trimming: 8 bases; junction bases outside the gene matches: 5. The CDR3 runs to 16 residues. CDR3 sequence (DNA): TGTGCCAGCAGTTACTCGGACGGGACAGGGGGAGAAAAACTGTTTTTT. The encoded protein is CASSYSDGTGGEKLFF.

The rearrangement uses TRBV15 and TRBJ1-5; D not certain. From germline, CDR1 is LNHNV and CDR2 YYDKDF (reference sequence). The CDR3 covers 16 residues. The V and J ends lost 0 bases and 2 bases respectively, with 11 bases between them. The CDR3 DNA follows: TGTGCCACCAGCAGAGAATGGGTTTCGGGCAATCAGCCCCAGCATTTT. This translates into CATSREWVSGNQPQHF.

Only a few counts were recorded for this clonotype. This sequence joins TRBV7-6 and TRBJ2-1; 8 bases are a match to TRBD2. CDR1 SGHVS and CDR2 FNYEAQ come from the germline V gene. The CDR3 sequence is 17 residues long. With 0 bases clipped from V and 2 bases from J, the junction kept 6 bases outside the gene matches. CDR3 nucleotide sequence: TGTGCCAGCAGCTTAGCGTCGGGAGGGGTCACCTACAATGAGCAGTTCTTC. It encodes CASSLASGGVTYNEQFF. Full variable domain (rest looked up from reference TRBV7-6 and TRBJ2-1): GAGVSQSPRYKVTKRGQDVALRCDPISGHVSLYWYRQALGQGPEFLTYFNYEAQQDKSGLPNDRFSAERPEGSISTLTIQRTEQRDSAMYRCASSLASGGVTYNEQFFGPGTRLTVL.

This clonotype was recorded at least ten times. The rearrangement joins TRBV7-3 to TRBJ2-1, with D possibly matching TRBD2 (6 bases). V lost 3 bases to trimming and J lost 4 bases, with 10 bases between them. Germline CDR1 reads SGHTA; CDR2 reads FQGTGA. This CDR3 is built from 14 residues. CDR3 nucleotide sequence: TGTGCCAGCAGCTTCGGAGGGATTTACAATGAGCAGTTCTTC. It encodes CASSFGGIYNEQFF.

The chain recombines TRBV6-5 with TRBJ2-1, with 7 nucleotides matching TRBD2. V shed 0 bases, J shed 6 bases, and the junction held 2 bases outside the gene matches. This CDR3 is 14 amino acids long. The germline gives CDR1 MNHEY, CDR2 SVGAGI. CDR3 nucleotides: TGTGCCAGCAGTTACTCGGGGGGGACCAATGAGCAGTTCTTC. This encodes CASSYSGGTNEQFF.

This sequence joins TRBV9 and TRBJ2-7, with D possibly being TRBD2 (6 bases). This CDR3 contains 13 residues. Germline CDR1 reads SGDLS; CDR2 reads YYNGEE. V was pared by 3 bases and J by 6 bases, with 13 bases between. The CDR3 sequence: CASSAPGEGEQYF. DNA of the CDR3: TGTGCCAGCAGCGCGCCGGGAGAAGGCGAGCAGTACTTC.

There are many counts of this clonotype. The rearrangement joins TRBV7-9 to TRBJ2-3; 7 bases map to TRBD2. V lost 4 bases and J lost 4; bases outside the gene matches: 11. Germline V gene sequence: CDR1 SEHNR, CDR2 FQNEAQ (reference sequence). CDR3 size: 16 residues. CDR3 region: CASSSLGASGADTQYF. The DNA of the CDR3 is TGTGCCAGCAGCTCCTTAGGGGCTAGCGGAGCAGATACGCAGTATTTT. Full variable domain (rest looked up from reference TRBV7-9 and TRBJ2-3): DTGVSQNPRHKITKRGQNVTFRCDPISEHNRLYWYRQTLGQGPEFLTYFQNEAQLEKSRLLSDRFSAERPKGSFSTLEIQRTEQGDSAMYLCASSSLGASGADTQYFGPGTRLTVL.

The chain uses TRBV5-6 and TRBJ2-1; TRBD2 might be the D (6 bases). Germline V CDR1 and CDR2: SGHDT, YYEEEE. V shed 4 bases and J shed 0 bases, with 14 bases lying between them. CDR3 length: 16 amino acids. The CDR3 loop is CASSNWDSSSYNEQFF. In DNA form, the CDR3 reads TGTGCCAGCAGCAACTGGGACTCTAGCTCCTACAATGAGCAGTTCTTC.

This clonotype was recorded a few times. The chain joins TRBV11-2 to TRBJ2-7, with D perhaps matching TRBD1 or TRBD2 (5 bases each). Germline V CDR1 and CDR2: SGHAT, FQNNGV. CDR3 length: 14 amino acids. V was shortened by 1 base and J by 5 bases, with 12 bases between the two germline ends. As DNA, the CDR3 is TGTGCCAGCAGCTTAGGCTTGGGACGTGACGAGCAGTACTTC. Residues: CASSLGLGRDEQYF. The complete variable domain, with remaining parts taken from reference TRBV11-2 and TRBJ2-7, reads EAGVAQSPRYKIIEKRQSVAFWCNPISGHATLYWYQQILGQGPKLLIQFQNNGVVDDSQLPKDRFSAERLKGVDSTLKIQPAKLEDSAVYLCASSLGLGRDEQYFGPGTRLTVT.

This clonotype was detected a few times. The CDR3 region has the DNA TGTGCCAGCAGTCACTTATTAGCGGGGGATAACCTTCAAGAGACCCAGTACTTC. Protein sequence: CASSHLLAGDNLQETQYF. J is TRBJ2-5 and V is TRBV12-3 or TRBV12-4, with 9 bases fitting TRBD2. The CDR3 contains 18 residues. V gave up 5 bases and J gave up 2 bases; unmatched junction bases: 15.

This clonotype occurred a few times. The chain has TRBV20-1 and TRBJ2-1, with 13 bases lining up with TRBD2. Germline V CDR1 and CDR2: DFQATT, SNEGSKA (reference sequence). V lost 4 bases, J lost 4 bases, and 4 bases stayed unmatched. The CDR3 runs 15 residues. The chain's CDR3 is CSAIWTSGRYNEQFF. The CDR3 DNA reads TGCAGTGCTATATGGACTAGCGGGAGATACAATGAGCAGTTCTTC.

This clonotype has a handful of counts. This rearrangement joins TRBV7-6 to TRBJ2-7; 9 bases agree with TRBD2. CDR1 is SGHVS, CDR2 FNYEAQ, per germline. The CDR3 extends over 16 amino acids. Trimming at V came to 3 bases and at J to 4 bases, leaving 10 bases not matched to a gene. The CDR3 region is CASSFYLAGESYEQYF. CDR3 DNA: TGTGCCAGCAGCTTCTATTTAGCGGGAGAAAGTTACGAGCAGTACTTC. The full variable domain, with the rest looked up from reference TRBV7-6 and TRBJ2-7, is GAGVSQSPRYKVTKRGQDVALRCDPISGHVSLYWYRQALGQGPEFLTYFNYEAQQDKSGLPNDRFSAERPEGSISTLTIQRTEQRDSAMYRCASSFYLAGESYEQYFGPGTRLTVT.

This clonotype was detected only a few times. The chain links TRBV30 to TRBJ2-7; 10 positions agree with TRBD1. The CDR3 has 15 residues. Germline-derived CDR1 and CDR2 are GTSNPN and SVGIG (reference sequence). The V gene end was trimmed by 1 base and the J gene end by 7 bases; junction bases not matched to a gene: 10. The CDR3 here is CAWSEGTGASLEQYF. In nucleotides, the CDR3 is TGTGCCTGGAGTGAAGGGACAGGGGCCTCCTTGGAGCAGTACTTC.

The V and J genes are TRBV12-2 and TRBJ2-7; the table gives TRBD2 as D, unverified against the DNA. TRBV12-2 is a known pseudogene. This CDR3 has 16 residues. This CDR3 reads CASPHSGLFTSYEQYF. The CDR3 DNA reads TGTGCAAGTCCTCATTCCGGACTATTCACCTCCTACGAGCAGTACTTC.

The chain carries TRBV5-1 and TRBJ2-1; either TRBD1 or TRBD2 may supply D (5 bases each). The CDR3 consists of 18 residues. Trimming removed 0 bases at V and 7 bases at J, with 23 bases between. Germline V gene data show CDR1 as SGHRS and CDR2 as YFSETQ. Written as DNA, the CDR3 is TGCGCCAGCAGCTTGGGGAAGGGGTCCAACCTCCCGGGGAATGAGCAGTTCTTC. This encodes CASSLGKGSNLPGNEQFF.

The V gene is TRBV5-1, the J gene TRBJ2-3; 8 bases match TRBD2. V gave up 4 bases and J gave up 1 base; unmatched junction bases: 5. Germline V gene data show CDR1 as SGHRS and CDR2 as YFSETQ. The CDR3 is 15 residues long. The CDR3 nucleotides read TGCGCCAGCAGCATGAGCGGGGGCCGCACAGATACGCAGTATTTT. It is translated as CASSMSGGRTDTQYF.

The rearrangement links TRBV30 to TRBJ2-7; the D call may be TRBD1 or TRBD2 (6 bases each). Germline values: CDR1 GTSNPN, CDR2 SVGIG (reference sequence). Trimming pared 8 bases from V and 2 bases from J, leaving 10 bases between. This CDR3 is built from 11 residues. CDR3 residues: CAGGLTYEQYF. CDR3 DNA: TGTGCCGGGGGGCTCACCTACGAGCAGTACTTC.

This clonotype was counted only a few times. This chain uses TRBV4-2 with TRBJ2-3, with D hard to call. Germline V lookup: CDR1 LGHNA, CDR2 YNFKEQ. The length of the CDR3 is 14 residues. Between the trimmed V and J ends, which lost 4 bases and 2 bases, there was a span of 10 bases. CDR3 region: CASSLNRVTDTQYF. CDR3 coding DNA: TGTGCCAGCAGCCTAAATAGGGTCACAGATACGCAGTATTTT.

The gene calls are TRBV4-3 and TRBJ1-1, with 9 positions matching TRBD1. There are 18 residues in the CDR3. CDR1 LGHNA and CDR2 YSLEER come from the germline V gene. The V segment lost 3 bases and the J segment 1 base; nucleotides outside the gene matches: 12. The CDR3 coding sequence is TGCGCCAGCAGCCAGCCGGGACAGGGACAGTTAGGGAACACTGAAGCTTTCTTT. Amino acids: CASSQPGQGQLGNTEAFF.

This clonotype turned up a few times. This sequence joins TRBV6-5 and TRBJ2-1; 8 nucleotides line up with TRBD2. This CDR3 has 13 residues. Trimming at V came to 9 bases and at J to 7 bases, leaving 8 bases not matched to a gene. From germline, CDR1 is MNHEY and CDR2 SVGAGI. The chain's CDR3 is CASLAGFGNEQFF. The CDR3 DNA is TGTGCCAGTCTAGCGGGTTTTGGGAATGAGCAGTTCTTC.

The J gene is TRBJ2-3, the V gene TRBV30; D gene ambiguous. Trimming left V 4 bases short and J 2 bases short, with 22 bases between. Germline values: CDR1 GTSNPN, CDR2 SVGIG (reference sequence). CDR3 length equals 17 residues. The DNA for the CDR3 is TGTGCCTGGATTCCCTCCGTGAGGAAGACTCCCACAGATACGCAGTATTTT. Translated, it gives CAWIPSVRKTPTDTQYF.

The J gene is TRBJ2-5, the V gene TRBV2; no reliable D call. From germline, CDR1 is SNHLY and CDR2 FYNNEI. V lost 10 bases and J lost 5, with 17 bases in between. The CDR3 sequence is 13 residues long. CDR3 sequence reads: CANKGPGRETQYF. In nucleotides, the CDR3 is TGTGCCAACAAAGGTCCAGGTCGGGAGACCCAGTACTTC.

The chain couples TRBV7-2 to TRBJ2-4, with D perhaps TRBD2 (6 bases). The CDR3 has 15 residues. V was shortened by 4 bases and J by 8 bases, with 18 bases between the two germline ends. Germline loops: CDR1 SGHTA, CDR2 FQGNSA. Here the CDR3 DNA reads TGTGCCAGCAGCTATGTGGGTGGGGGGTTGGACATTCAGTACTTC. Translation gives CASSYVGGGLDIQYF.

This rearrangement joins TRBV24-1 to TRBJ2-1, with 7 bases matching TRBD1. Germline values: CDR1 KGHDR, CDR2 SFDVKD. Trimming cost V 4 bases and J 1 base; bases outside gene matches: 6. CDR3 length: 16 amino acids. In DNA, the CDR3 is TGTGCCACCAGTGACAACCGACAGGGATCCTACAATGAGCAGTTCTTC. It codes for CATSDNRQGSYNEQFF.